This TCR beta chain was captured in a study of blood T cell repertoires in COVID-19. Living in roughly 23 US areas, the participants were between about 18 and 100 years of age. Germline CDR1 reads LNHDA; CDR2 reads SQIVND (reference sequence). Between the trimmed V and J ends, which lost 9 bases and 3 bases, there was a span of 14 bases. The CDR3 has 13 amino acids. Method: immunoSEQ multiplex PCR; TCRdb's copy keeps in-frame clones and lacks some. Found here are around 200,000 clones, 85% of them singletons; the top ten hold around 19%. V is TRBV19 and J is TRBJ1-1; unclear D gene. What was sequenced was PBMCs or T cells enriched from blood (not recorded which). The sequence was collected from a man between 35 and 55 years old who had recovered from COVID-19. CDR3 sequence (DNA): TGTGCCAGCCTAACACCAGGCCACACTGAAGCTTTCTTT. As protein: CASLTPGHTEAFF. Filled out from reference TRBV19 and TRBJ1-1, the complete variable domain reads DGGITQSPKYLFRKEGQNVTLSCEQNLNHDAMYWYRQDPGQGLRLIYYSQIVNDFQKGDIAEGYSVSREKKESFPLTVTSAQKNPTAFYLCASLTPGHTEAFFGQGTRLTVV.